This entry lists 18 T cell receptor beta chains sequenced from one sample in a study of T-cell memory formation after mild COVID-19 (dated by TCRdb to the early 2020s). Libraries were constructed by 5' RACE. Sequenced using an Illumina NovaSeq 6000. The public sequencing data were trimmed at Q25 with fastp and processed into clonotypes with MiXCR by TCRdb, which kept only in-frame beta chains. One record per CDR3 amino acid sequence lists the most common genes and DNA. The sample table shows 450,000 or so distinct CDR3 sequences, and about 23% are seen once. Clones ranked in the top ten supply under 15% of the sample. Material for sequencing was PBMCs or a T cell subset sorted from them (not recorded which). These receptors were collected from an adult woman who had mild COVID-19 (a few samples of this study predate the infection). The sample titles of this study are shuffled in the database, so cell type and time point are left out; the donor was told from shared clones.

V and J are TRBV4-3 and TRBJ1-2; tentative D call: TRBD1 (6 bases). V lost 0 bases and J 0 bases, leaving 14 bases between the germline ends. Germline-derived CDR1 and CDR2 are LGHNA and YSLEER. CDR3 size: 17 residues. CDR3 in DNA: TGCGCCAGCAGCCAAGATCCCAGGACAGCAGCTAACTATGGCTACACCTTC. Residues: CASSQDPRTAANYGYTF.

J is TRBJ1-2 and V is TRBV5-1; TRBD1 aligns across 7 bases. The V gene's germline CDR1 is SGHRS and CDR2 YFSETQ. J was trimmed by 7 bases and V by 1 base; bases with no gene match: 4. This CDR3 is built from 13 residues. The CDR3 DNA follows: TGCGCCAGCAGCTTGACAGGGGAGGGTGGCTACACCTTC. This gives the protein CASSLTGEGGYTF.

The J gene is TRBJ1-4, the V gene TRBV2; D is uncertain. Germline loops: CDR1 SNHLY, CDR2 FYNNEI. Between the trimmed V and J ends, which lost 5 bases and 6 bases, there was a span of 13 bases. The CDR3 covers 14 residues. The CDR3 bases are TGTGCCAGCAGTCGGGAAACCGGGCATGAAAAACTGTTTTTT. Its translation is CASSRETGHEKLFF.

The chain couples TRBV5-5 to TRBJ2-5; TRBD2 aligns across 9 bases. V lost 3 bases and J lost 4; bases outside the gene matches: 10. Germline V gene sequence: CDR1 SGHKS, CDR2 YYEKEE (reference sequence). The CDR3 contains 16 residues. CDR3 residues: CASSWVATSGSETQYF. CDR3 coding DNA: TGTGCCAGCAGCTGGGTTGCGACTAGCGGTTCAGAGACCCAGTACTTC.

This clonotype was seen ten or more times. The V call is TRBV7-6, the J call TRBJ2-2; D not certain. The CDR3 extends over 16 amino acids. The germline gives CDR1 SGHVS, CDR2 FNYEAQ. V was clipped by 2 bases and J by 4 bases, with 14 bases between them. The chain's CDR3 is CASSLFPASSTGELFF. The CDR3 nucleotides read TGTGCCAGCAGCTTATTTCCAGCGAGTAGCACCGGGGAGCTGTTTTTT.

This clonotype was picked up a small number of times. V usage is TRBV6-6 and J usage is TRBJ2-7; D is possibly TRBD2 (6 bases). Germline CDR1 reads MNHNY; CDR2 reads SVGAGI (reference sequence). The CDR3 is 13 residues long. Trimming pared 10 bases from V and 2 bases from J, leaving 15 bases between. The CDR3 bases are TGTGCCACTGTCGGGGGAGTCGCCTACGAGCAGTACTTC. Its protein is CATVGGVAYEQYF.

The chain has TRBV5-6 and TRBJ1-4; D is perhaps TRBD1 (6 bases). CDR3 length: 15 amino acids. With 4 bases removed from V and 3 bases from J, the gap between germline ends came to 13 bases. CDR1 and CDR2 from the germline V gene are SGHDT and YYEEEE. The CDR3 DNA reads TGTGCCAGCAGCGCCACAGGGTCGGCTAATGAAAAACTGTTTTTT. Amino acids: CASSATGSANEKLFF.

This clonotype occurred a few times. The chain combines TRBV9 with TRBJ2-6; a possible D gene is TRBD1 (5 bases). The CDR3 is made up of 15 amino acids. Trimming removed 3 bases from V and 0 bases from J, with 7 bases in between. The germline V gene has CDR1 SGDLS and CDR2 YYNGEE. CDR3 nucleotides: TGTGCCAGCAGCGCTCAGGGCTCTGGGGCCAACGTCCTGACTTTC. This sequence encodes CASSAQGSGANVLTF.

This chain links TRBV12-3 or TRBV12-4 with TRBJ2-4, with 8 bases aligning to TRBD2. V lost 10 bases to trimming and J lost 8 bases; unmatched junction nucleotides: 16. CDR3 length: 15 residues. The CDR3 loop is CATQGSSGSNYIQYF. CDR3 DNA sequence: TGTGCCACCCAAGGATCCAGCGGGAGCAATTACATTCAGTACTTC.

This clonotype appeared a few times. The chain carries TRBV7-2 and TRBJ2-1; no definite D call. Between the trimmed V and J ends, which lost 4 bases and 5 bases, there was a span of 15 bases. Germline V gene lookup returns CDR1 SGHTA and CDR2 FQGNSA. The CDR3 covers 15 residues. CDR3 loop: CASSSLGPWDNEQFF. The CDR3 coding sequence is TGTGCCAGCAGCTCTCTAGGCCCTTGGGACAATGAGCAGTTCTTC.

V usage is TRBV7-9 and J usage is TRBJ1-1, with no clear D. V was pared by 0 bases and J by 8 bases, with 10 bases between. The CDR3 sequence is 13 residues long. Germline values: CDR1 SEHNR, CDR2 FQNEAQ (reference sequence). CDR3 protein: CASSLASAGEAFF. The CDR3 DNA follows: TGTGCCAGCAGCTTAGCATCGGCCGGCGAAGCTTTCTTT.

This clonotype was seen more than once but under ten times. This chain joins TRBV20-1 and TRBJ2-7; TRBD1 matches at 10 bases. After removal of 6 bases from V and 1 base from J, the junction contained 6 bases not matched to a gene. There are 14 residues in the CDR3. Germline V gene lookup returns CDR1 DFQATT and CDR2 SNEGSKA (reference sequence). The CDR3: CSAGDRGPSYEQYF. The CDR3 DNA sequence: TGCAGTGCAGGGGACAGGGGTCCGTCCTACGAGCAGTACTTC.

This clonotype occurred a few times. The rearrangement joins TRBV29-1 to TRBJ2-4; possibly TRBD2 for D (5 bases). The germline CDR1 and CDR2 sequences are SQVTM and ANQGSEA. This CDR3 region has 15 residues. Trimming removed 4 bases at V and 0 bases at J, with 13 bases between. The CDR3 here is CSVAGGGLAKNIQYF. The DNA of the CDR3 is TGCAGCGTTGCGGGCGGAGGATTAGCCAAAAACATTCAGTACTTC. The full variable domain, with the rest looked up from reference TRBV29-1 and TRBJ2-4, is SAVISQKPSRDICQRGTSLTIQCQVDSQVTMMFWYRQQPGQSLTLIATANQGSEATYESGFVIDKFPISRPNLTFSTLTVSNMSPEDSSIYLCSVAGGGLAKNIQYFGAGTRLSVL.

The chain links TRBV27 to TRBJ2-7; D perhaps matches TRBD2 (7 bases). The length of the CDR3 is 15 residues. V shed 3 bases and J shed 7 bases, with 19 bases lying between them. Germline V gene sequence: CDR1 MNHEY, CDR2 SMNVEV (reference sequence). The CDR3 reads CASSFQAGALREQYF. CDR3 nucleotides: TGTGCCAGCAGTTTTCAGGCGGGGGCTTTAAGAGAGCAGTACTTC.

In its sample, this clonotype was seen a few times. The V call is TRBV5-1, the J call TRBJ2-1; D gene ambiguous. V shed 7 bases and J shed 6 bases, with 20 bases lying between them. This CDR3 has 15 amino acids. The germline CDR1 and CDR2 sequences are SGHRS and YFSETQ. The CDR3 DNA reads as TGCGCCAGCCGCGCAGATCTCGCGGCCACCAATGAGCAGTTCTTC. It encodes CASRADLAATNEQFF.

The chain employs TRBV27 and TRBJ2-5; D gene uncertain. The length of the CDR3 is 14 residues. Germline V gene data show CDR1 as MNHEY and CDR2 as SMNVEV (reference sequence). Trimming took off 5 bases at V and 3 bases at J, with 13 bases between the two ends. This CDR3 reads CASSQALWKETQYF. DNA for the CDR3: TGTGCCAGCAGTCAAGCCCTCTGGAAAGAGACCCAGTACTTC.

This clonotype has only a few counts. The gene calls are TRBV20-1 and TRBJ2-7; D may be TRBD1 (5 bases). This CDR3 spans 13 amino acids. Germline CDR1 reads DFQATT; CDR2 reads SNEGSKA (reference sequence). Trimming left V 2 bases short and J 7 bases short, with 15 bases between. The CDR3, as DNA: TGCAGTGCTAGACAGGCAGGGCTGAGGGAGCAGTACTTC. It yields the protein CSARQAGLREQYF.

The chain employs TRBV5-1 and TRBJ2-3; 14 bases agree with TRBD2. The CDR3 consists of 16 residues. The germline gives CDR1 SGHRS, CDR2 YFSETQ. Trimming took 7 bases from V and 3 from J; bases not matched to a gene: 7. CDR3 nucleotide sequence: TGCGCCAGCGGCCGACTAGCGGGAGGGACGACAGATACGCAGTATTTT. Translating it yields CASGRLAGGTTDTQYF. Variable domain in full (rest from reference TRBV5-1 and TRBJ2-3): KAGVTQTPRYLIKTRGQQVTLSCSPISGHRSVSWYQQTPGQGLQFLFEYFSETQRNKGNFPGRFSGRQFSNSRSEMNVSTLELGDSALYLCASGRLAGGTTDTQYFGPGTRLTVL.